This record covers a single TCR beta chain. Its antigen is not identified. These data originate in a study of CD4 T cells in relation to SARS-CoV-2 and coronaviruses. Study at large: After roughly 11 days of antigen culture, PBMC TCR beta CDR3s were sequenced.

The unexposed donors gave CD4+ T cells in about 2010-2019, prior to COVID-19. After 10 to 11 days of culture, CD4+ T cells were isolated. Generated by immunoSEQ multiplex PCR, the TCRdb table keeps only in-frame clones and is missing some. The sample consists of 24,000 or so clones, over 60% of them appearing once. The study, taken as a whole, reports: Approximately 65% of donors had memory CD4+ clonotypes crossrecognizing SARS-CoV-2 and common cold coronavirus spike.

The sequenced sample was CD4+ T cells from PBMCs, cultured in vitro. This receptor was obtained from a human donor in good health.

CDR3 DNA: TGTGCCAGCAGGAGGACCCCCCTGGGGGCCAACGTCCTGACTTTC. Translating it yields CASRRTPLGANVLTF. The chain employs TRBV2 and TRBJ2-6; D unresolved. The CDR3 covers 15 residues. CDR1 and CDR2 (germline): SNHLY, FYNNEI. V lost 6 bases and J 4 bases, leaving 13 bases between the germline ends.